There are many counts of the clone carrying this T cell receptor beta chain. The source of the sample is a study of early T cells in non-severe SARS-CoV-2 infection. This CDR3 spans 15 amino acids. The V end was cut by 2 bases, the J end by 2 bases, with 11 bases between. Germline CDR1 and CDR2: MNHEY and SVGAGI. TCRdb fed the 5' RACE reads into MiXCR, producing one record per CDR3 protein. The sample contains 40,000 to 60,000 distinct CDR3 sequences, roughly 4.5% of which appear only once. Specimen: whole blood. The V call is TRBV6-5, the J call TRBJ2-3; tentatively, D is TRBD2 (5 bases). This clonotype was sampled from an adult who was a healthcare worker with PCR-confirmed SARS-CoV-2 infection or an uninfected control (not recorded which). DNA for the CDR3: TGTGCCAGCAGTTACCCCTCGGGGTACACAGATACGCAGTATTTT. Amino acid sequence: CASSYPSGYTDTQYF.